The 7 T cell receptor beta chains listed next were all sequenced from one sample in a study of blood T cell repertoires in COVID-19. Only in-frame clones appear in the TCRdb table, and some are missing; sequencing was by immunoSEQ multiplex PCR. The sample has approximately 260,000 clones, approximately 90% seen once; the top ten hold 7.2%. Input material: peripheral blood. The receptor set was obtained from a man in his sixties who had recovered from COVID-19.

In this sample, this clone turned up a few times. This chain connects TRBV5-4 to TRBJ1-1; D gene uncertain. The CDR3 covers 14 residues. The germline CDR1 and CDR2 sequences are SGHNT and YYREEE (reference sequence). Trimming left V 0 bases short and J 5 bases short, with 11 bases between. CDR3 nucleotides: TGTGCCAGCAGCTTGGTGGGCAGTAAGACTGAAGCTTTCTTT. This gives the protein CASSLVGSKTEAFF.

The rearrangement uses TRBV2 and TRBJ1-5, with 7 positions matching TRBD1. V lost 9 bases, J lost 0 bases, and 11 bases stayed unmatched. The CDR3 length is 16 residues. Per the germline V gene, CDR1 is SNHLY and CDR2 is FYNNEI. The CDR3 here is CASDSSGTDSNQPQHF. The CDR3 DNA is TGTGCCAGTGATTCCTCCGGGACAGATAGCAATCAGCCCCAGCATTTT.

This clone was seen only once. V is TRBV4-1 and J is TRBJ2-1; 11 bases agree with TRBD2. The germline V gene has CDR1 MGHRA and CDR2 YSYEKL. This CDR3 has 18 amino acids. V gave up 0 bases and J gave up 4 bases; unmatched junction bases: 8. Here the CDR3 DNA reads TGCGCCAGCAGCCAAGATCCGGCTAGCGGGGGGTTTTACAATGAGCAGTTCTTC. Its translation: CASSQDPASGGFYNEQFF.

The chain employs TRBV5-1 and TRBJ1-2; D is ambiguous. The CDR3 sequence is 15 residues long. V dropped 3 bases and J dropped 0 bases, with 12 bases sitting between them. CDR1 is SGHRS and CDR2 is YFSETQ in the germline V gene. The chain's CDR3 is CASSSKGGANYGYTF. CDR3 nucleotide sequence: TGCGCCAGCAGCTCCAAAGGAGGAGCTAACTATGGCTACACCTTC. The full variable domain, its missing parts supplied by reference TRBV5-1 and TRBJ1-2, is KAGVTQTPRYLIKTRGQQVTLSCSPISGHRSVSWYQQTPGQGLQFLFEYFSETQRNKGNFPGRFSGRQFSNSRSEMNVSTLELGDSALYLCASSSKGGANYGYTFGSGTRLTVV.

The chain links TRBV5-1 to TRBJ1-3, with D unclear. Germline loops: CDR1 SGHRS, CDR2 YFSETQ. V was shortened by 4 bases and J by 8 bases, with 10 bases between the two germline ends. The CDR3 length is 12 residues. CDR3 DNA: TGCGCCAGCAGCCTTGACTTGGACACCATATATTTT. The encoded protein is CASSLDLDTIYF. The full variable domain, rest sourced from reference TRBV5-1 and TRBJ1-3, is KAGVTQTPRYLIKTRGQQVTLSCSPISGHRSVSWYQQTPGQGLQFLFEYFSETQRNKGNFPGRFSGRQFSNSRSEMNVSTLELGDSALYLCASSLDLDTIYFGEGSWLTVV.

CDR3 protein: CASSLIGWGPEAFF. Here the CDR3 DNA reads TGTGCCAGCAGCTTAATCGGTTGGGGGCCTGAAGCTTTCTTT. The V gene is TRBV7-2, the J gene TRBJ1-1, with TRBD1 as a possible D gene (6 bases). CDR1 and CDR2 (germline): SGHTA, FQGNSA. The CDR3 totals 14 residues. The V gene lost 2 bases and the J gene lost 6 bases, with 13 bases spanning the gap. Complete variable domain (other parts from reference TRBV7-2 and TRBJ1-1): GAGVSQSPSNKVTEKGKDVELRCDPISGHTALYWYRQSLGQGLEFLIYFQGNSAPDKSGLPSDRFSAERTGGSVSTLTIQRTQQEDSAVYLCASSLIGWGPEAFFGQGTRLTVV.

Written as DNA, the CDR3 is TGTGCCAGCAGCTTGGCGGGCGTGGAGGGAGAGACCCAGTACTTC. Protein product: CASSLAGVEGETQYF. This chain uses TRBV5-6 with TRBJ2-5; the D gene is possibly TRBD2 (6 bases). The CDR3 consists of 15 residues. Trimming stripped 0 bases from V and 4 bases from J, with 13 bases between. Germline assignment: CDR1 SGHDT and CDR2 YYEEEE.